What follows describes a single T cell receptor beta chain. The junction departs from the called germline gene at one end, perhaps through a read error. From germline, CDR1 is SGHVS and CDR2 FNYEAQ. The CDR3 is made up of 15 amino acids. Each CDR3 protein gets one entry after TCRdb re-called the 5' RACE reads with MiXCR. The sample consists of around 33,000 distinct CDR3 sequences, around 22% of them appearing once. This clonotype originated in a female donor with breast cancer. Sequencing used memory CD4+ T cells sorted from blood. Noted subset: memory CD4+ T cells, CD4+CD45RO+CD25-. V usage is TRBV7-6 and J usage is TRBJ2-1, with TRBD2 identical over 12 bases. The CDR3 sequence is CVSSGLAGGKNEQFF. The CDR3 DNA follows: TGTGTCAGCAGCGGCCTAGCGGGGGGGAAAAATGAGCAGTTCTTC.